This T cell receptor beta chain was sequenced in a study of T cells after yellow fever vaccination. In the study overall: Fractions with few cells were prepared using SMART-Seq v4 Ultra Low Input. Study-level findings and limits: Peaking on day 5 versus 15, the secondary response was faster but weaker. Most primary-vaccination clones reappeared after the booster (approximately 95% CD4, about 90% CD8).

TCRdb reanalysed the 5' RACE reads using MiXCR and keeps one entry per CDR3 protein. The sample gives 200,000 to 250,000 distinct CDR3 sequences, 6.5% to 8.5% of which show up once; around 0.9% is in the top ten. The CDR3 consists of 15 residues. V was clipped by 1 base and J by 1 base, with 9 bases between them. CDR1 and CDR2 (germline): KGHSH, LQKENI. This clonotype was detected ten times or more. Its antigen is unidentified. Sample: CD4+ T cells sorted from PBMCs, taken 15 days after the yellow fever booster vaccination. This sequence joins TRBV18 and TRBJ2-3; unclear D gene. The TCR sequence derives from a young man who received the YFV17D yellow fever vaccine. The CDR3 loop reads CASSPLRVGTDTQYF. The CDR3 coding sequence is TGTGCCAGCTCACCACTTAGAGTCGGCACAGATACGCAGTATTTT.